What follows are 27 T cell receptor beta chains derived from one specimen sequenced in a study of tumor-infiltrating lymphocytes in primary liver carcinoma. Unsorted bulk tissue of roughly 18-32 mg yielded co-extracted RNA and DNA. Total RNA amounting to 450 to 500 ng was the source from which TCR beta cDNA was made with a constant-region primer. Three-round nested multiplex PCR performed with slightly modified ARM-PCR produced the TCR beta libraries. TRBV1-TRBV30 forward primers paired with a C-beta reverse primer drove the first two PCR rounds, approximately 11 cycles each. Each CDR3 protein gets one entry after TCRdb re-called the multiplex PCR reads with MiXCR. The repertoire consists of 110,000 or so distinct CDR3 sequences, with roughly four fifths occurring once and the leading ten covering approximately 20%. The sequenced material came from liver tumor tissue from sampling region 3. Documented subset: tumor region T3, left-lateral pole. Receptors were obtained from a man in his forties or fifties with primary liver carcinoma and hepatitis B virus infection.

As to this clonotype: A read error may account for a junction end that differs from germline. The chain links TRBV4-3 to TRBJ2-3; a possible D gene is TRBD2 (5 bases). From germline, CDR1 is LGHNA and CDR2 YSLEER. CDR3 length equals 15 residues. CDR3 sequence reads: CASSQDRGGTDTQYF. The CDR3 DNA is TGCGCCAGCAGCCAAGATCGTGGAGGAACAGATACTCAGTATTTT.

Of note for this clonotype: Since the CDR3 does not end with the conserved phenylalanine or tryptophan, this likely comes from a read error. No DNA is shown, since the ends of the CDR3 on it are uncertain; the CDR3 is the one TCRdb lists. The rearrangement uses TRBV4-3 and TRBJ1-2; the table gives TRBD1 as D, unverified against the DNA. CDR1 LGHNA and CDR2 YSLEER come from the germline V gene. The CDR3 spans 16 amino acids, including both terminal residues. Here the CDR3 reads CASSQAGAGRNYGYTI.

Regarding this clonotype: Here the CDR3 omits its conserved ending phenylalanine or tryptophan, so a read error is the likely source. The rearrangement uses TRBV29-1 and TRBJ2-5, with a tentative D call TRBD2 (6 bases). Trimming shortened V by 3 bases and J by 1 base, and 15 bases separated the two germline ends. This CDR3 contains 15 residues. Germline CDR1 reads SQVTM; CDR2 reads ANQGSEA. The CDR3 reads CSVEGPGSLQETQYL. The CDR3 DNA reads as TGCAGCGTTGAGGGACCCGGGAGTCTCCAAGAGACCCAGTACTTG.

Note on this clonotype: This likely comes from a read error, as the CDR3 has no conserved phenylalanine or tryptophan at its end. V gene TRBV11-1 combines with J gene TRBJ2-2; D may be TRBD1 (5 bases). This CDR3 spans 15 amino acids. Per the germline V gene, CDR1 is SGHAT and CDR2 is FQDESV (reference sequence). CDR3 protein: CAGSYTGPFSWELFC. In DNA form, the CDR3 reads TGTGCCGGCAGCTATACAGGACCTTTCTCCTGGGAGCTGTTTTGT.

As regards this clonotype: At one end, the junction sequence differs from germline, possibly due to a read error. The V call is TRBV11-3, the J call TRBJ2-1; D remains unclear. This CDR3 spans 14 amino acids. The germline V gene encodes CDR1 SGHNT and CDR2 YENEEA. CDR3 sequence: CATSLGVSNDGQSF. The CDR3 bases are TGTGCCACCAGCTTAGGCGTCTCGAACGATGGGCAGTCCTTC.

V and J are TRBV12-3 or TRBV12-4 and TRBJ2-2; D may be TRBD2 (5 bases). The CDR3 has 13 amino acids. Trimming stripped 7 bases from V and 4 bases from J, with 10 bases between. In DNA form, the CDR3 reads TGTGCCAGCACTTCGGACTGCACCGGGGAGCTGTTTTTT. Translation: CASTSDCTGELFF.

The chain is built from TRBV9 and TRBJ2-1, with D possibly TRBD2 on 6 matching bases. Trimming cost V 9 bases and J 8 bases, with 21 bases left between them. CDR3 length: 14 amino acids. CDR1 is SGDLS and CDR2 is YYNGEE in the germline V gene. DNA of the CDR3: TGTGCCATCAACGTAGGGACTCCAGCCCATGAGCAGTTCTTC. Residues: CAINVGTPAHEQFF.

The rearrangement links TRBV7-9 to TRBJ2-3, with 7 bases fitting TRBD2. The CDR3 totals 16 residues. Germline V gene data show CDR1 as SEHNR and CDR2 as FQNEAQ (reference sequence). Written as DNA, the CDR3 is TGTGGCACACGCCGCAGTTCGGGGGGTCTCGCAGATACGCAGTATTTT. Its translation: CGTRRSSGGLADTQYF.

Notes on this clonotype: Relative to the germline gene, one junction end is altered; a read error may explain this. This chain joins TRBV4-2 and TRBJ2-5; 8 bases match TRBD2. Germline V gene lookup returns CDR1 LGHNA and CDR2 YNFKEQ. The CDR3 totals 16 residues. In DNA form, the CDR3 reads TGTGCCAGCAGCCAAGCGTCTAGCGGGCTTCAAGAGACCCATTACTTC. It codes for CASSQASSGLQETHYF.

In this sample, this clonotype turned up once. The junction does not match germline at one end; this may be a read error. V and J are TRBV11-2 and TRBJ2-5; tentatively, D is TRBD2 (5 bases). The CDR3 extends over 14 amino acids. CDR1 is SGHAT and CDR2 is FQNNGV in the germline V gene. As DNA, the CDR3 is TGTGCCAGAAGCTTATACTGGGATAGGGAGACCCGGTACTTC. Its protein is CARSLYWDRETRYF.

A note on this clonotype: Likely a read error: the CDR3 ends without its conserved phenylalanine or tryptophan. The chain uses TRBV4-3 and TRBJ2-2, with D unresolved. V lost 2 bases, J lost 7 bases, and 11 bases lay in between. Germline V CDR1 and CDR2: LGHNA, YSLEER. The length of the CDR3 is 14 residues. The CDR3 DNA follows: TGCGCCAGCAGCCAAATGGTGGGGATCGGGGAGCTGTTTTAT. This codes for CASSQMVGIGELFY.

A remark on this clonotype: One junction end disagrees with the germline gene, perhaps due to a read error. The chain is built from TRBV11-1 and TRBJ2-1; D gene unclear. CDR3 length: 16 amino acids. Looked up from germline, CDR1 is SGHAT and CDR2 is FQDESV (reference sequence). The CDR3 bases are TGTGCCGGCAGCCCCATAGCTGGAGCGTTTTACAATGAGCAGTTCTTC. Protein sequence: CAGSPIAGAFYNEQFF.

On this clonotype: A junction end diverges from the germline sequence, so it may reflect a read error. This chain uses TRBV5-1 with TRBJ1-1, with D possibly TRBD1 on 5 matching bases. Germline CDR1 and CDR2: SGHRS and YFSETQ. The CDR3 is 15 amino acids. As DNA, the CDR3 is TGCGTCAGCAGCTTGGCCGTGGGGGAGGCCACTGGAGCTTTCTTT. Its protein product is CVSSLAVGEATGAFF.

The rearrangement links TRBV28 to TRBJ2-7; a weak D match, TRBD1 (6 bases). Trimming stripped 2 bases from V and 13 bases from J, with 18 bases between. The CDR3 spans 13 residues. Per the germline V gene, CDR1 is MDHEN and CDR2 is SYDVKM. CDR3 sequence (DNA): TGTGCCAGCAGTTTACAGGGGCCCCTGGGGCAATACTTC. This gives the protein CASSLQGPLGQYF.

This clonotype was seen only once. A read error may produce the germline difference seen at one junction end. This chain joins TRBV11-1 and TRBJ2-4, with 11 bases fitting TRBD2. Germline lookup yields CDR1 SGHAT and CDR2 FQDESV (reference sequence). The CDR3 has 17 residues. CDR3 amino acids: CASSFPGTSGTKYIQCF. In DNA, the CDR3 is TGTGCCAGCAGCTTTCCCGGGACTAGCGGAACTAAATACATTCAGTGCTTC.

This clonotype was detected ten times or more. The CDR3 DNA reads TGCGCCAGCAGGGACGGGACAGTCTTAACTGGGGAGCTGTTTTTT. This translates into CASRDGTVLTGELFF. The chain joins TRBV5-1 to TRBJ2-2, with 7 positions matching TRBD1. CDR1 and CDR2 from the germline V gene are SGHRS and YFSETQ. The J segment lost 8 bases and the V segment lost 5 bases, leaving 12 bases of the junction unmatched. CDR3 length: 15 amino acids.

Notes on this clonotype: Given the absence of the conserved phenylalanine or tryptophan at the CDR3 end, a read error is likely. V is TRBV6-1 and J is TRBJ2-7; 14 nucleotides match TRBD2. J lost 2 bases, V lost 7 bases, and 4 bases had no gene match. Germline V gene sequence: CDR1 MNHNS, CDR2 SASEGT. The CDR3 runs 15 residues. Here the CDR3 reads CASTLTSGGAYEQYL. In DNA form, the CDR3 reads TGTGCCAGCACCCTGACTAGCGGGGGGGCCTACGAGCAGTACCTC.

This clonotype was counted only a few times. Relative to the germline gene, one junction end is altered; a read error may explain this. J is TRBJ2-3 and V is TRBV4-2; no reliable D call. The CDR3 loop spans 15 amino acids. The germline V gene encodes CDR1 LGHNA and CDR2 YNFKEQ. This CDR3 reads CASGQEVRSTDTQYF. CDR3 DNA: TGTGCCAGCGGCCAAGAGGTCAGGTCCACAGATACGCAGTATTTT.

About this clonotype itself: The junction departs from germline at one end; a sequencing error may be responsible. This chain links TRBV12-3 or TRBV12-4 with TRBJ1-5, with D possibly matching TRBD1 (6 bases). The CDR3 contains 16 residues. The DNA for the CDR3 is TGTGTCAGCAGTTCTCAGGGACACGTTAGCAATCAGCCCCAGCATTTT. Translation gives CVSSSQGHVSNQPQHF.

Concerning this clonotype: At one of its ends the junction is not consistent with the germline gene, which may arise from a read error. The chain combines TRBV12-3 or TRBV12-4 with TRBJ2-5; D gene uncertain. The length of the CDR3 is 14 residues. For the CDR3, the DNA is TGTGCCGGCAGCCCAGGAGTGGTTCAAGAGACCCAGTACTTC. Residues: CAGSPGVVQETQYF.

This clonotype was seen repeatedly, ten times or more. The chain couples TRBV5-1 to TRBJ2-5, with 9 bases fitting TRBD2. Per germline, CDR1 SGHRS and CDR2 YFSETQ. Trimming took 5 bases from V and 1 from J; bases not matched to a gene: 3. This CDR3 comprises 14 residues. This CDR3 reads CASRLAGFQETQYF. Written as DNA, the CDR3 is TGCGCCAGCAGACTAGCGGGTTTCCAAGAGACCCAGTACTTC.

This clonotype showed up just a few times. This rearrangement joins TRBV14 to TRBJ2-1, with 7 bases that match TRBD2. This CDR3 comprises 16 residues. After removal of 7 bases from V and 5 bases from J, the junction contained 14 bases not matched to a gene. Per germline, CDR1 SGHDN and CDR2 FVKESK. CDR3 residues: CASISVAGWVNNEQFF. CDR3 DNA sequence: TGTGCCAGCATTTCCGTAGCGGGCTGGGTAAACAATGAGCAGTTCTTC.

Details on this clonotype: Relative to the germline gene, one junction end is altered; a read error may explain this. The chain recombines TRBV11-2 with TRBJ2-7, with 11 bases matching TRBD2. The V gene's germline CDR1 is SGHAT and CDR2 FQNNGV. The CDR3 loop spans 18 amino acids. CDR3 DNA: TGTGCCAGCAGATTAGGTAGCGGGAGGGCCCGTTTCGTCTGCGAGCAGTACTTC. It yields the protein CASRLGSGRARFVCEQYF.

This clonotype was found a few times. Being one base from a much bigger clone, this may be a read error. This rearrangement joins TRBV6-5 to TRBJ1-1; D remains ambiguous. Germline V gene sequence: CDR1 MNHEY, CDR2 SVGAGI. This CDR3 spans 13 amino acids. The V end lost 8 bases, the J end lost 0 bases, and 10 bases lay between the germline ends. The CDR3, as DNA: TGTGCCAGCGGCCCCTCGGTGAACACTGAAGCTTTCTTT. Protein: CASGPSVNTEAFF.

This chain links TRBV10-2 with TRBJ1-1; TRBD1 aligns across 7 bases. CDR3 length: 14 residues. Per the germline V gene, CDR1 is WSHSY and CDR2 is SAAADI. The V and J ends lost 7 bases and 3 bases, in that order; junction bases with no gene match: 8. CDR3 DNA sequence: TGCGCCAGCAAGGGACAGTATATGGACACTGAAGCTTTCTTT. It codes for CASKGQYMDTEAFF.

A remark on this clonotype: At one end, the junction sequence differs from germline, possibly due to a read error. The chain combines TRBV5-1 with TRBJ2-5; D possibly corresponds to TRBD2 (5 bases). This CDR3 comprises 15 residues. Germline V gene data show CDR1 as SGHRS and CDR2 as YFSETQ. CDR3: CASNLGALRHETQYF. CDR3 in DNA: TGCGCCAGCAACTTGGGAGCCCTCCGCCATGAGACCCAGTACTTC.

Points on this clonotype: One end of the junction is discordant with germline, which a read error may explain. The gene calls are TRBV19 and TRBJ2-1; 12 nucleotides align to TRBD2. Germline V gene sequence: CDR1 LNHDA, CDR2 SQIVND (reference sequence). There are 20 residues in the CDR3. CDR3 residues: CTSSIDPPASGRAFYNEQLF. The DNA of the CDR3 is TGTACCAGTAGTATAGACCCGCCGGCTAGCGGGAGGGCCTTCTACAATGAGCAGCTCTTC.